The present T cell receptor (beta chain) was sequenced within a study of blood T cell repertoires in COVID-19. Study in general: Samples representing acute and convalescent COVID-19 were sourced from the United States, Italy and Spain. PBMCs, B-cell-depleted T cells, or T cells were the source of the cDNA or gDNA that made up the material.

This clone has just a few counts. The table came from immunoSEQ multiplex PCR; TCRdb's copy has only in-frame clones and leaves some out. The sample shows approximately 290,000 clones, about 90% of them seen only once. The clonotype was recovered from a man between 18 and 29 years old with active or convalescent COVID-19. Sequencing input: peripheral blood.

The CDR3 bases are TGTGCCAGTGACCCGACAGGGGCCCTCACTGAAGCTTTCTTT. Encoded protein: CASDPTGALTEAFF. This rearrangement joins TRBV19 to TRBJ1-1; 8 bases are a match to TRBD1. CDR1 is LNHDA, CDR2 SQIVND, per germline (reference sequence). After removal of 8 bases from V and 4 bases from J, the junction contained 9 bases not matched to a gene. The CDR3 consists of 14 residues.